These 17 T cell receptor beta chains came from one sample sequenced in a study of T-cell reconstitution after alpha-beta-depleted transplantation in children. Unique molecular identifiers were incorporated into the prepared TCRbeta library. In TCRdb, the PCR reads were re-called with MiXCR into one record per CDR3 protein. The sample contains about 500,000 distinct CDR3 sequences, over 10% of which appear only once. The input for sequencing was PBMCs, mostly from graft donor cells, taken 180 days after TCRalphabeta/CD19-depleted stem cell transplant. The receptors were gathered from a female patient between 2 and 15 years old who had a stem cell transplant for aplastic anemia, so the T cells may come from the graft donor.

In this sample, this clonotype turned up a few times. The chain has TRBV18 and TRBJ2-3; possibly TRBD1 for D (6 bases). The CDR3 runs 14 residues. V was trimmed by 1 base and J by 4 bases, leaving 9 bases between them. CDR1 is KGHSH, CDR2 LQKENI, per germline. The CDR3 nucleotides read TGTGCCAGCTCACCACAACAGGGCCCAGATACGCAGTATTTT. This translates into CASSPQQGPDTQYF.

The chain carries TRBV29-1 and TRBJ2-1, with D hard to call. Germline V gene sequence: CDR1 SQVTM, CDR2 ANQGSEA. The CDR3 spans 11 residues. Trimming left V 1 base short and J 6 bases short, with 4 bases between. The DNA of the CDR3 is TGCAGCGTTGAAGGGCGCAATGAGCAGTTCTTC. Translated: CSVEGRNEQFF.

The V and J genes are TRBV29-1 and TRBJ2-1; tentatively, D is TRBD1 (6 bases). CDR3 length: 11 amino acids. The ends were cut back, 6 bases at V and 8 bases at J, with 11 bases in the middle. The germline V gene encodes CDR1 SQVTM and CDR2 ANQGSEA. The CDR3 DNA follows: TGCAGCGTCTTATACAGGGATGAGCAGTTCTTC. Translation gives CSVLYRDEQFF.

CDR3 amino acids: CASSPQHRGPADTQYF. In nucleotides, the CDR3 is TGTGCCAGCAGCCCCCAACACAGGGGGCCAGCAGATACGCAGTATTTT. The chain links TRBV9 to TRBJ2-3, with 9 bases identical to TRBD1. CDR3 size: 16 residues. From germline, CDR1 is SGDLS and CDR2 YYNGEE. The J segment lost 4 bases and the V segment lost 4 bases, leaving 10 bases of the junction unmatched.

In its sample, this clonotype was seen a few times. The chain uses TRBV11-3 and TRBJ1-6; weak D call: TRBD1 (5 bases). CDR1 and CDR2 (germline): SGHNT, YENEEA. The germline V and J ends were trimmed by 5 bases and 10 bases, with 18 bases remaining between them. The CDR3 sequence is 15 residues long. CDR3 bases: TGTGCCAGCAGCCAGAAGGGGCCGGGCGGCTCACCCCTCCACTTT. It encodes CASSQKGPGGSPLHF.

The chain combines TRBV7-9 with TRBJ2-7; possibly TRBD2 for D (5 bases). CDR1 is SEHNR and CDR2 is FQNEAQ in the germline V gene (reference sequence). The CDR3 is made up of 13 amino acids. The ends were cut back, 8 bases at V and 2 bases at J, with 13 bases in the middle. DNA of the CDR3: TGTGCCAGCGGGCCGGGGAGCACCTACGAGCAGTACGTC. It encodes CASGPGSTYEQYV.

CDR3 sequence: CSVQTYEQYV. The CDR3 DNA sequence: TGCAGCGTTCAGACCTACGAGCAGTACGTC. V is TRBV29-1 and J is TRBJ2-7; D is unresolved. CDR3 length: 10 residues. The germline CDR1 and CDR2 sequences are SQVTM and ANQGSEA. The V gene lost 5 bases and the J gene lost 2 bases, with 4 bases spanning the gap.

This clonotype was seen a few times. This chain's CDR3 is CASRRGDYHSYNEQFF. CDR3 DNA: TGTGCCAGCAGGCGAGGGGACTACCACTCCTACAATGAGCAGTTCTTC. The V call is TRBV6-1, the J call TRBJ2-1; 7 bases agree with TRBD2. The CDR3 consists of 16 residues. CDR1 is MNHNS and CDR2 is SASEGT in the germline V gene. V dropped 6 bases and J dropped 0; count of bases not matched to a gene: 8.

The chain has TRBV6-2 or TRBV6-3 and TRBJ2-2, with D perhaps TRBD1 (5 bases). V lost 6 bases and J lost 6, with 14 bases in between. The length of the CDR3 is 14 residues. The germline V gene encodes CDR1 MNHEY and CDR2 SVGEGT. This CDR3 is CASSPGHFSGELFF. The CDR3 region has the DNA TGTGCCAGCAGCCCCGGACATTTTTCCGGGGAGCTGTTTTTT.

This clonotype was observed a handful of times. The chain carries TRBV19 and TRBJ2-4; TRBD1 might be the D (6 bases). V lost 2 bases and J 7 bases, leaving 9 bases between the germline ends. CDR1 is LNHDA, CDR2 SQIVND, per germline (reference sequence). This CDR3 contains 13 residues. The CDR3 sequence is CASSIRTANIQYF. CDR3 sequence (DNA): TGTGCCAGTAGTATACGGACAGCTAACATTCAGTACTTC.

J is TRBJ2-7 and V is TRBV15, with 10 bases lining up with TRBD2. Germline CDR1 reads LNHNV; CDR2 reads YYDKDF (reference sequence). This CDR3 spans 15 amino acids. J was trimmed by 3 bases and V by 1 base; bases with no gene match: 3. The CDR3 DNA follows: TGTGCCACCAGCAGAGCCGGGACTAGCGACTACGAGCAGTACTTC. Translation gives CATSRAGTSDYEQYF.

The chain links TRBV7-2 to TRBJ2-3; D not resolved. The CDR3 extends over 16 amino acids. Germline assignment: CDR1 SGHTA and CDR2 FQGNSA. V was trimmed by 2 bases and J by 1 base, leaving 13 bases between them. CDR3 protein: CASSLNGAEGTDTQYF. CDR3 in DNA: TGTGCCAGCAGCTTAAACGGCGCAGAGGGCACAGATACGCAGTATTTT.

In this sample, this clonotype turned up a few times. The chain uses TRBV7-9 and TRBJ2-2, with a possible D match to TRBD1 (6 bases). This CDR3 is 14 amino acids long. The germline V gene encodes CDR1 SEHNR and CDR2 FQNEAQ (reference sequence). V lost 5 bases and J 5 bases, leaving 12 bases between the germline ends. DNA for the CDR3: TGTGCCAGCAGCCCATCCGGGACAACCGGGGAGCTGTTTTTT. As protein: CASSPSGTTGELFF.

This clonotype has ten or more counts. CDR3 sequence reads: CSAGTSGRDFGEQFF. The DNA of the CDR3 is TGCAGTGCTGGTACTAGCGGGAGGGACTTTGGTGAGCAGTTCTTC. J is TRBJ2-1 and V is TRBV20-1; 13 bases agree with TRBD2. The V and J ends lost 5 bases and 9 bases, in that order; junction bases with no gene match: 10. From germline, CDR1 is DFQATT and CDR2 SNEGSKA (reference sequence). The CDR3 consists of 15 residues.

The CDR3 region is CASSLIIGFPVVTEAFF. The CDR3 DNA reads TGTGCCAGCAGCTTAATCATAGGCTTCCCCGTCGTGACTGAAGCTTTCTTT. The J gene is TRBJ1-1, the V gene TRBV11-2; D not certain. Germline values: CDR1 SGHAT, CDR2 FQNNGV. V lost 2 bases and J lost 5, with 21 bases in between. The CDR3 length is 17 residues.

This clonotype has only a few counts. The chain combines TRBV20-1 with TRBJ1-6; 11 bases line up with TRBD1. This CDR3 spans 16 amino acids. The trim removed 6 bases at V and 10 bases at J, leaving 14 bases unmatched. Germline loops: CDR1 DFQATT, CDR2 SNEGSKA (reference sequence). This chain's CDR3 is CSALPPRGDRGSPLHF. CDR3 DNA sequence: TGCAGTGCATTACCGCCCAGGGGGGACAGGGGGTCACCCCTCCACTTT.

This chain joins TRBV30 and TRBJ2-5; TRBD1 matches 7 bases. The CDR3 spans 16 residues. CDR1 GTSNPN and CDR2 SVGIG come from the germline V gene (reference sequence). V lost 3 bases to trimming and J lost 5 bases; unmatched junction nucleotides: 15. CDR3: CAWSPAILRDSETQYF. The CDR3 DNA reads TGTGCCTGGAGCCCCGCCATCCTCAGGGACAGCGAGACCCAGTACTTC.